Listed here are 24 T cell receptor beta chains from one sample, sequenced in a study of T cell responses to AZD1222 COVID-19 vaccine. Libraries were prepared by immunoSEQ multiplex PCR; TCRdb keeps only in-frame clonotypes and omits some of them. The sample shows roughly 130,000 clones, around 94% of them seen only once. The sequencing used peripheral blood, collected on day 0 of AZD1222 vaccination. These receptors originate from an adult in good health.

With regard to this clone: Mismatch with germline at one junction end may stem from a read error. This rearrangement joins TRBV7-9 to TRBJ1-1, with 7 bases matching TRBD1. Germline values: CDR1 SEHNR, CDR2 FQNEAQ (reference sequence). The CDR3 runs 15 residues. The DNA of the CDR3 is TGTGCCAGCAGATTAGGGGGCGGGATGAACACTGAAGCTTTCTTT. Amino acids: CASRLGGGMNTEAFF.

The chain employs TRBV19 and TRBJ2-1; D gene unclear. From germline, CDR1 is LNHDA and CDR2 SQIVND (reference sequence). This CDR3 has 15 amino acids. V shed 8 bases and J shed 0 bases, with 14 bases lying between them. The CDR3 DNA follows: TGTGCCAGTGGAAGCATCGCCTTCTCCTACAATGAGCAGTTCTTC. Amino acid sequence: CASGSIAFSYNEQFF.

This chain links TRBV25-1 with TRBJ2-5; possible D gene TRBD2, 6 bases. V was clipped by 4 bases and J by 13 bases, with 13 bases between them. There are 11 residues in the CDR3. In germline, CDR1 is MGHDK, CDR2 SYGVNS. CDR3 residues: CASSAPGEGYF. CDR3 coding DNA: TGTGCCAGCAGTGCGCCGGGAGAAGGGTACTTC.

This chain links TRBV4-3 with TRBJ2-7, with a weak D call TRBD1 (5 bases). In germline, CDR1 is LGHNA, CDR2 YSLEER. This CDR3 has 14 amino acids. V was cut by 4 bases and J by 0 bases, with 10 bases left in between. This CDR3 is CASSPTDLSYEQYF. CDR3 sequence (DNA): TGCGCCAGCAGCCCGACAGACCTCTCCTACGAGCAGTACTTC.

J is TRBJ2-7 and V is TRBV27; TRBD1 might be the D (6 bases). Trimming pared 4 bases from V and 2 bases from J, leaving 12 bases between. Germline CDR1 MNHEY, CDR2 SMNVEV (reference sequence). CDR3 length: 14 amino acids. The CDR3 bases are TGTGCCAGCAGTTCAACAGGGTTCCCCTACGAGCAGTACTTC. This codes for CASSSTGFPYEQYF.

The rearrangement joins TRBV6-1 to TRBJ2-1, with a weak D call TRBD2 (5 bases). The CDR3 spans 16 residues. Germline values: CDR1 MNHNS, CDR2 SASEGT. V gave up 2 bases and J gave up 1 base, with 12 bases separating them. The CDR3 nucleotides are TGTGCCAGCAGTGAAAGAGGGCTAGCTTCCTACAATGAGCAGTTCTTC. Its translation: CASSERGLASYNEQFF.

This chain uses TRBV5-6 with TRBJ2-2; TRBD1 or TRBD2 may be the D gene (5 bases each). The CDR3 runs to 16 residues. Germline assignment: CDR1 SGHDT and CDR2 YYEEEE. V was trimmed by 4 bases and J by 7 bases, leaving 20 bases between them. The chain's CDR3 is CASSPPWDRKHGELFF. CDR3 in DNA: TGTGCCAGCAGCCCCCCTTGGGACCGAAAGCACGGGGAGCTGTTTTTT.

V and J are TRBV5-1 and TRBJ2-7; a possible D gene is TRBD1 (5 bases). CDR1 SGHRS and CDR2 YFSETQ come from the germline V gene. CDR3 length: 14 amino acids. The V end was cut by 1 base, the J end by 3 bases, with 11 bases between. CDR3: CASSLQGDGYEQYF. DNA for the CDR3: TGCGCCAGCAGCTTGCAGGGTGACGGCTACGAGCAGTACTTC.

V gene TRBV6-6 combines with J gene TRBJ2-1, with 10 bases lining up with TRBD2. This CDR3 region has 16 residues. The V gene end was trimmed by 4 bases and the J gene end by 4 bases; junction bases not matched to a gene: 7. Per germline, CDR1 MNHNY and CDR2 SVGAGI (reference sequence). The CDR3 nucleotides are TGTGCCAGCAGTTCCATAGCGGGAGGAGGATACAATGAGCAGTTCTTC. It translates to CASSSIAGGGYNEQFF.

In DNA form, the CDR3 reads TGTGCCAGCAGTCGGGCAGGGGAGGTTTCACCCCTCCACTTT. Translated: CASSRAGEVSPLHF. This chain connects TRBV6-5 to TRBJ1-6, with a tentative D call TRBD1 (6 bases). Trimming pared 5 bases from V and 9 bases from J, leaving 14 bases between. CDR1 is MNHEY and CDR2 is SVGAGI in the germline V gene. There are 14 residues in the CDR3.

The chain joins TRBV7-9 to TRBJ1-2; D remains ambiguous. Germline CDR1 SEHNR, CDR2 FQNEAQ (reference sequence). This CDR3 comprises 12 residues. Trimming removed 1 base from V and 8 bases from J, with 8 bases in between. CDR3 DNA: TGTGCCAGCAGCTTAGTCGAGAGCGGCTACACCTTC. As protein: CASSLVESGYTF.

The V gene is TRBV7-9, the J gene TRBJ2-1; the D gene is possibly TRBD1 (6 bases). There are 13 residues in the CDR3. V was pared by 1 base and J by 9 bases, with 10 bases between. Germline V CDR1 and CDR2: SEHNR, FQNEAQ (reference sequence). The CDR3: CASSLGAGAEQFF. Here the CDR3 DNA reads TGTGCCAGCAGCTTAGGGGCAGGGGCTGAGCAGTTCTTC.

The chain recombines TRBV27 with TRBJ2-7, with 9 bases fitting TRBD1. This CDR3 has 15 residues. V lost 4 bases, J lost 1 base, and 5 bases stayed unmatched. Germline V lookup: CDR1 MNHEY, CDR2 SMNVEV (reference sequence). CDR3 sequence: CASSSTGTGSYEQYF. Here the CDR3 DNA reads TGTGCCAGCAGTTCGACGGGGACAGGGTCCTACGAGCAGTACTTC.

This chain uses TRBV6-6 with TRBJ2-1; 16 positions agree with TRBD2. Germline loops: CDR1 MNHNY, CDR2 SVGAGI (reference sequence). This CDR3 contains 17 residues. After removal of 5 bases from V and 3 bases from J, the junction contained 4 bases not matched to a gene. CDR3 loop: CASSPGTSGRGYNEQFF. The CDR3 region has the DNA TGTGCCAGCAGTCCCGGGACTAGCGGGAGGGGCTACAATGAGCAGTTCTTC.

The rearrangement joins TRBV27 to TRBJ1-6, with a tentative D call TRBD1 (6 bases). V dropped 6 bases and J dropped 5 bases, with 17 bases sitting between them. Germline values: CDR1 MNHEY, CDR2 SMNVEV (reference sequence). The CDR3 length is 16 residues. In nucleotides, the CDR3 is TGTGCCAGCAGCTTGCCCCCGGGGACAAATAATTCACCCCTCCACTTT. Translated: CASSLPPGTNNSPLHF.

This chain links TRBV12-3 or TRBV12-4 with TRBJ2-3; either TRBD1 or TRBD2 may supply D (5 bases each). The CDR3 contains 13 residues. Trimming stripped 6 bases from V and 6 bases from J, with 13 bases between. CDR3 DNA: TGTGCCAGCAGGGGGACGGGATCCGATACGCAGTATTTT. It translates to CASRGTGSDTQYF.

The chain is built from TRBV7-9 and TRBJ1-5; D is undetermined. CDR1 and CDR2 from the germline V gene are SEHNR and FQNEAQ (reference sequence). The CDR3 totals 14 residues. Trimming removed 4 bases at V and 4 bases at J, with 11 bases between. CDR3 in amino acids: CASSSWTENQPQHF. For the CDR3, the DNA is TGTGCCAGCAGCTCTTGGACCGAAAATCAGCCCCAGCATTTT.

The chain couples TRBV4-2 to TRBJ1-3, with D unclear. Germline CDR1 LGHNA, CDR2 YNFKEQ. CDR3 length: 18 residues. V was clipped by 0 bases and J by 2 bases, with 17 bases between them. CDR3 nucleotides: TGTGCCAGCAGCCAAGATGTTAGGGTGTCATTGGCTGGAAACACCATATATTTT. As protein: CASSQDVRVSLAGNTIYF.

The gene calls are TRBV7-6 and TRBJ1-1; D gene uncertain. Germline lookup yields CDR1 SGHVS and CDR2 FNYEAQ. The CDR3 is made up of 15 amino acids. V lost 1 base and J lost 0, with 9 bases in between. CDR3 amino acids: CASSLGIQMNTEAFF. In nucleotides, the CDR3 is TGTGCCAGCAGCTTAGGTATACAAATGAACACTGAAGCTTTCTTT.

The V call is TRBV18, the J call TRBJ1-6; D is possibly TRBD1 (6 bases). The CDR3 length is 15 residues. Trimming removed 3 bases from V and 6 bases from J, with 12 bases in between. Germline CDR1 and CDR2: KGHSH and LQKENI. The CDR3 coding sequence is TGTGCCAGCTCACCCCGGACAGATCGTAATTCACCCCTCCACTTT. Protein sequence: CASSPRTDRNSPLHF.

This chain connects TRBV27 to TRBJ1-2, with a possible D match to TRBD1 (6 bases). From germline, CDR1 is MNHEY and CDR2 SMNVEV (reference sequence). V was shortened by 2 bases and J by 4 bases, with 20 bases between the two germline ends. The CDR3 consists of 17 residues. The CDR3 coding sequence is TGTGCCAGCAGTTTAGCCGGCCGGGGGCTACAATTCTATGGCTACACCTTC. The encoded protein is CASSLAGRGLQFYGYTF.

V usage is TRBV27 and J usage is TRBJ1-1; TRBD1 matches at 9 bases. V trimming: 6 bases; J trimming: 5 bases; junction bases outside the gene matches: 7. The CDR3 spans 14 residues. The germline V gene encodes CDR1 MNHEY and CDR2 SMNVEV (reference sequence). Here the CDR3 reads CASRPGQGRTEAFF. In nucleotides, the CDR3 is TGTGCCAGCAGGCCGGGACAGGGTCGGACTGAAGCTTTCTTT.

The genes are TRBV19 and TRBJ1-2, with 7 nucleotides matching TRBD1. Per the germline V gene, CDR1 is LNHDA and CDR2 is SQIVND (reference sequence). V shed 3 bases and J 5 bases; nucleotides not matched to a gene: 9. This CDR3 has 15 residues. CDR3 in amino acids: CASSIASPGGYGYTF. The CDR3 bases are TGTGCCAGTAGTATTGCTTCCCCAGGGGGGTATGGCTACACCTTC. The whole variable domain, filled in from reference TRBV19 and TRBJ1-2, reads DGGITQSPKYLFRKEGQNVTLSCEQNLNHDAMYWYRQDPGQGLRLIYYSQIVNDFQKGDIAEGYSVSREKKESFPLTVTSAQKNPTAFYLCASSIASPGGYGYTFGSGTRLTVV.

The chain uses TRBV7-9 and TRBJ1-3, with 8 bases that match TRBD1. The germline gives CDR1 SEHNR, CDR2 FQNEAQ (reference sequence). Trimming removed 5 bases from V and 4 bases from J; junction bases left unmatched: 4. This CDR3 has 14 residues. The DNA for the CDR3 is TGTGCCAGCAGCCTTCAGGGGGCCGGAAACACCATATATTTT. Amino acid sequence: CASSLQGAGNTIYF.